Listed below are T cell receptor beta chains from one sample, sequenced in a study of beta chain features in type 1 diabetes. Assay used: immunoSEQ multiplex PCR; TCRdb lists only in-frame clones, some missing. The sample comprises roughly 250,000 clones, roughly 20% of which are singletons, and around 0.03% rests with the top ten. Sample: naive CD4+ T cells from blood. Receptors were obtained from a woman in her thirties or forties with type 1 diabetes. Each CDR3 is given with its conserved first and last residue. Each record gives: J gene, D gene, clone size, V gene, CDR3 DNA, CDR3 protein. The D gene is left open where the match is weak. Rows give clone size only sometimes, using once, few, many, or a class for an expanded clone.

J gene: TRBJ1-5
D gene: TRBD1
clone size: -
V gene: TRBV30
CDR3 DNA: TGTGCCTGGACAGGGGGTTGGGGTCAGCCCCAGCATTTT
CDR3 protein: CAWTGGWGQPQHF

J gene: TRBJ2-1
D gene: TRBD2
clone size: -
V gene: TRBV4-1
CDR3 DNA: TGCGCCAGCAGCCAGCTCGGGGGAGGGCCTAATGAGCAGTTCTTC
CDR3 protein: CASSQLGGGPNEQFF

J gene: TRBJ2-3
D gene: TRBD2
clone size: few
V gene: TRBV4-3
CDR3 DNA: TGCGCCAGCAGCCCTGGGCGCGGGGGATCGACAGATACGCAGTATTTT
CDR3 protein: CASSPGRGGSTDTQYF

J gene: TRBJ2-3
D gene: TRBD2
clone size: few
V gene: TRBV4-3
CDR3 DNA: TGCGCCAGCAGCCCTCGGGCTAGCGGGGTCACAGATACGCAGTATTTT
CDR3 protein: CASSPRASGVTDTQYF

J gene: TRBJ2-1
D gene: -
clone size: -
V gene: TRBV9
CDR3 DNA: TGTGCCAGCAGCGTAGTAGACCGCCGGGATGAGCAGTTCTTC
CDR3 protein: CASSVVDRRDEQFF

J gene: TRBJ1-1
D gene: -
clone size: few
V gene: TRBV29-1
CDR3 DNA: TGCAGCGCCTCCGACAGGAACACTGAAGCTTTCTTT
CDR3 protein: CSASDRNTEAFF

J gene: TRBJ2-2
D gene: TRBD1
clone size: -
V gene: TRBV7-9
CDR3 DNA: TGTGCCAGCAGCTCGGGACAGGCCGGGGAGCTGTTTTTT
CDR3 protein: CASSSGQAGELFF

J gene: TRBJ2-7
D gene: -
clone size: few
V gene: TRBV15
CDR3 DNA: TGTGCCACCAGCAGAGATCGGACAGACTACTACGAGCAGTACTTC
CDR3 protein: CATSRDRTDYYEQYF

J gene: TRBJ2-5
D gene: TRBD2
clone size: -
V gene: TRBV5-1
CDR3 DNA: TGCGCCAGCACCCGACTAGCGGGGGTCCAAGAGACCCAGTACTTC
CDR3 protein: CASTRLAGVQETQYF

J gene: TRBJ1-5
D gene: -
clone size: -
V gene: TRBV7-2
CDR3 DNA: TGTGCCAGCAGCCCGGAGGACCTTCAGCCCCAGCATTTT
CDR3 protein: CASSPEDLQPQHF

J gene: TRBJ2-3
D gene: -
clone size: -
V gene: TRBV27
CDR3 DNA: TGTGCCAGCAAAGGACTTCTCACAGATACGCAGTATTTT
CDR3 protein: CASKGLLTDTQYF

J gene: TRBJ2-3
D gene: -
clone size: -
V gene: TRBV30
CDR3 DNA: TGTGCCTGGACTCCCCCCGCAGGAGATACGCAGTATTTT
CDR3 protein: CAWTPPAGDTQYF

J gene: TRBJ2-3
D gene: TRBD1
clone size: -
V gene: TRBV25-1
CDR3 DNA: TGTGCCAGCAGTGGGCAGGGGGACGGTACGCAGTATTTT
CDR3 protein: CASSGQGDGTQYF

J gene: TRBJ1-1
D gene: -
clone size: -
V gene: TRBV30
CDR3 DNA: TGTGCCTGGAGTGCTTACAGGGAGACTGAAGCTTTCTTT
CDR3 protein: CAWSAYRETEAFF

J gene: TRBJ2-4
D gene: TRBD1
clone size: few
V gene: TRBV7-2
CDR3 DNA: TGTGCCAGCAGCTGGGACAGCATTCAGTACTTC
CDR3 protein: CASSWDSIQYF

J gene: TRBJ2-5
D gene: TRBD1
clone size: -
V gene: TRBV29-1
CDR3 DNA: TGCAGCGTTGTCTTAGACAGGGAAGAGACCCAGTACTTC
CDR3 protein: CSVVLDREETQYF

J gene: TRBJ2-5
D gene: -
clone size: -
V gene: TRBV5-1
CDR3 DNA: TGCGCCAGCAGCTCGACAGTCCAAGAGACCCAGTACTTC
CDR3 protein: CASSSTVQETQYF

J gene: TRBJ1-1
D gene: -
clone size: -
V gene: TRBV5-1
CDR3 DNA: TGCGCCAGCAGCTTGCAACCTACGAACACTGAAGCTTTCTTT
CDR3 protein: CASSLQPTNTEAFF

J gene: TRBJ1-3
D gene: -
clone size: -
V gene: TRBV4-1
CDR3 DNA: TGCGCCAGCAGCCAAGCAGGATTCTCTGGAAACACCATATATTTT
CDR3 protein: CASSQAGFSGNTIYF

J gene: TRBJ2-7
D gene: -
clone size: few
V gene: TRBV7-2
CDR3 DNA: TGTGCCAGCAGCTTAGAGCAGGGGAGCGAGCAGTACTTC
CDR3 protein: CASSLEQGSEQYF

J gene: TRBJ2-2
D gene: -
clone size: -
V gene: TRBV5-1
CDR3 DNA: TGCGCCAGCAGCTTAGAGGTTATGCCCGGGGAGCTGTTTTTT
CDR3 protein: CASSLEVMPGELFF

J gene: TRBJ2-2
D gene: TRBD1
clone size: -
V gene: TRBV9
CDR3 DNA: TGTGCCAGCAGCGTAGGGATTATAGGGGGCAACACCGGGGAGCTGTTTTTT
CDR3 protein: CASSVGIIGGNTGELFF

J gene: TRBJ2-1
D gene: -
clone size: -
V gene: TRBV29-1
CDR3 DNA: TGCAGCGTCCGACACGATTCTCCCAATGAGCAGTTCTTC
CDR3 protein: CSVRHDSPNEQFF

J gene: TRBJ1-1
D gene: -
clone size: few
V gene: TRBV4-2
CDR3 DNA: TGTGCCAGCAGCCAAGATCGGGGGGAAGGGGACATGAACACTGAAGCTTTCTTT
CDR3 protein: CASSQDRGEGDMNTEAFF

J gene: TRBJ2-7
D gene: -
clone size: -
V gene: TRBV5-1
CDR3 DNA: TGCGCCAGCAGCTTGAGTCAATCGGAGGCCTACGAGCAGTACTTC
CDR3 protein: CASSLSQSEAYEQYF

J gene: TRBJ1-1
D gene: -
clone size: -
V gene: TRBV5-1
CDR3 DNA: TGCGCCAGCAGCACTTCGGGGAGCGGGAACACTGAAGCTTTCTTT
CDR3 protein: CASSTSGSGNTEAFF

J gene: TRBJ2-3
D gene: -
clone size: few
V gene: TRBV2
CDR3 DNA: TGTGCCAGCAGTGAATTAGGAGCCGGCACAGATACGCAGTATTTT
CDR3 protein: CASSELGAGTDTQYF

J gene: TRBJ2-5
D gene: -
clone size: -
V gene: TRBV4-2
CDR3 DNA: TGTGCCAGCAGCCAAGACAGGGGAGAGACCCAGTACTTC
CDR3 protein: CASSQDRGETQYF

J gene: TRBJ2-5
D gene: -
clone size: -
V gene: TRBV5-6
CDR3 DNA: TGTGCCAGCAGCCCAGTAAGCGGGGAGACCCAGTACTTC
CDR3 protein: CASSPVSGETQYF

J gene: TRBJ2-2
D gene: TRBD1
clone size: -
V gene: TRBV12-5
CDR3 DNA: TGTGCTAGTGGTCTCGGGACAGGCTATGCGGGGGAGCTGTTTTTT
CDR3 protein: CASGLGTGYAGELFF

J gene: TRBJ1-1
D gene: -
clone size: -
V gene: TRBV6-5
CDR3 DNA: TGTGCCAGCAGCCGTGGGAGGGCTGAAGCTTTCTTT
CDR3 protein: CASSRGRAEAFF

J gene: TRBJ1-5
D gene: -
clone size: few
V gene: TRBV28
CDR3 DNA: TGTGCCAGCAGGTTGGGGCAGGACAATCAGCCCCAGCATTTT
CDR3 protein: CASRLGQDNQPQHF

J gene: TRBJ2-7
D gene: TRBD2
clone size: -
V gene: TRBV4-3
CDR3 DNA: TGCGCCAGCAGCCAAGGGACTAGCGGTACCTACGAGCAGTACTTC
CDR3 protein: CASSQGTSGTYEQYF

J gene: TRBJ2-7
D gene: TRBD1
clone size: -
V gene: TRBV10-3
CDR3 DNA: TGTGCCATCAGGTTGACAGGGGCGGACGAGCAGTACTTC
CDR3 protein: CAIRLTGADEQYF

J gene: TRBJ1-4
D gene: -
clone size: few
V gene: TRBV5-1
CDR3 DNA: TGCGCCAGCAGCTACGTGACAGGTGCAACTAATGAAAAACTGTTTTTT
CDR3 protein: CASSYVTGATNEKLFF

J gene: TRBJ1-2
D gene: -
clone size: few
V gene: TRBV7-3
CDR3 DNA: TGTGCCAGCAGCTTAGATCGGGCGGGTGGCTACACCTTC
CDR3 protein: CASSLDRAGGYTF

J gene: TRBJ2-1
D gene: TRBD1
clone size: few
V gene: TRBV7-2
CDR3 DNA: TGTGCCAGCAGGGACAGGGGAAATGAGCAGTTCTTC
CDR3 protein: CASRDRGNEQFF

J gene: TRBJ2-7
D gene: -
clone size: -
V gene: TRBV18
CDR3 DNA: TGTGCCAGCTCACCCCAGGGGCCAGGAGAGCAGTACTTC
CDR3 protein: CASSPQGPGEQYF

J gene: TRBJ2-3
D gene: -
clone size: -
V gene: TRBV2
CDR3 DNA: TGTGCCAGCAGTGAAGATAGCGGAGGGGCAGATACGCAGTATTTT
CDR3 protein: CASSEDSGGADTQYF

J gene: TRBJ1-2
D gene: -
clone size: few
V gene: TRBV4-1
CDR3 DNA: TGCGCCAGCAGCCAAGACACCTACAGCCGTACATATGGCTACACCTTC
CDR3 protein: CASSQDTYSRTYGYTF

J gene: TRBJ2-7
D gene: -
clone size: few
V gene: TRBV29-1
CDR3 DNA: TGCAGCGTTCTAAAGGCAGGGGGGAACTACGAGCAGTACTTC
CDR3 protein: CSVLKAGGNYEQYF

J gene: TRBJ2-4
D gene: -
clone size: few
V gene: TRBV27
CDR3 DNA: TGTGCCAGCAGTTTTCAGACCAAAAACATTCAGTACTTC
CDR3 protein: CASSFQTKNIQYF

J gene: TRBJ2-6
D gene: -
clone size: -
V gene: TRBV4-1
CDR3 DNA: TGCGCCAGCAGCCGGATTCCGGGACTCCGGTCTGGGGCCAACGTCCTGACTTTC
CDR3 protein: CASSRIPGLRSGANVLTF